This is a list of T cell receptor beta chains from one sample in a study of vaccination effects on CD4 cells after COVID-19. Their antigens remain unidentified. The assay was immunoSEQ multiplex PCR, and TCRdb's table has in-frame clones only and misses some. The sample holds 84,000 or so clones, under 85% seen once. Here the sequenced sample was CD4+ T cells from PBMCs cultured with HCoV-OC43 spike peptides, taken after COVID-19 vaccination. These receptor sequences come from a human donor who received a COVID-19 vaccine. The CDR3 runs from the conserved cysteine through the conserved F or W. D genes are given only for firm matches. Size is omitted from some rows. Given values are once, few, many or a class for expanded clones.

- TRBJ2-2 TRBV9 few TGTGCCAGCAGCGTAAATGCCAATCTCGGGGAGCTGTTTTTT CASSVNANLGELFF
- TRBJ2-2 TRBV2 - TGTGCCAGCAGTACGGACACCGGGGAGCTGTTTTTT CASSTDTGELFF
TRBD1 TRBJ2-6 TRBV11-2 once TGTGCCAGCAGCATAAACAGGGGCTCCGGGGCCAACGTCCTGACTTTC CASSINRGSGANVLTF
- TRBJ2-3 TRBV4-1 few TGCGCCAGCAGGCGCGGGGGCCAAACCTCTAGCACAGATACGCAGTATTTT CASRRGGQTSSTDTQYF
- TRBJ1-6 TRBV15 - TGTGCCACCAGCATAGGGCAGGGCTACTCACCCCTCCACTTT CATSIGQGYSPLHF
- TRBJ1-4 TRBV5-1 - TGCGCCAGCAGCTTTAACACGGCGGAAAAACTGTTTTTT CASSFNTAEKLFF
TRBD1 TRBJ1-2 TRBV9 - TGTGCCAGCAGCGCCACAGGGGCGAGCGGCTATGGCTACACCTTC CASSATGASGYGYTF
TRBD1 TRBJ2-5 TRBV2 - TGTGCCAGCAGTCGGAAATCCGGGACAGACCAAGAGACCCAGTACTTC CASSRKSGTDQETQYF
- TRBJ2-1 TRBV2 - TGTGCCAGCAGTGCTAAGATCTCCTACAATGAGCAGTTCTTC CASSAKISYNEQFF
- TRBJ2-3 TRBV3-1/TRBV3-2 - TGTGCCAGCAGCCCCTGGACCGTCAACACAGATACGCAGTATTTT CASSPWTVNTDTQYF
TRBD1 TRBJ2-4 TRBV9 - TGTGCCAGCAGCCCCACCCCCGACAGGGAATGGAACATTCAGTACTTC CASSPTPDREWNIQYF
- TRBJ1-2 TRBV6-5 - TGTGCCAGCAATCTCCCAGGAAACTATGGCTACACCTTC CASNLPGNYGYTF
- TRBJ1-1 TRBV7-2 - TGTGCCAGCACCCGGGTGGTGAACACTGAAGCTTTCTTT CASTRVVNTEAFF
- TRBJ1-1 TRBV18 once TGTGCCAGCTCACCACTAACAGGGAGGGCGGAGACTGAAGCTTTCTTT CASSPLTGRAETEAFF
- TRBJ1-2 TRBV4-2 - TGTGCCAGCACACGATTACAGGCAGACTATGGCTACACCTTC CASTRLQADYGYTF
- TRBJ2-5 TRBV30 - TGTGCCTGGACCCAGGGGGGATGGAAAGAGACCCAGTACTTC CAWTQGGWKETQYF
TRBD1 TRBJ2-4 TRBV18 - TGTGCCAGCTCACCGAGCGTGACAGGGGAAAACATTCAGTACTTC CASSPSVTGENIQYF
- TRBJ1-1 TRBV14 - TGTGCCAGCAGCCTAAGACAGGCCCCGAACACTGAAGCTTTCTTT CASSLRQAPNTEAFF
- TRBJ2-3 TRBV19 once TGTGCCAGTAGTATCCGGGGAGGACCAGATACGCAGTATTTT CASSIRGGPDTQYF
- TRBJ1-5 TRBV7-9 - TGTGCCAGCAGCTTATCGGGCAATCAGCCCCAGCATTTT CASSLSGNQPQHF
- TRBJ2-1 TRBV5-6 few TGTGCCAGCAGCTCCTGGGGGCCTGGCTACAATGAGCAGTTCTTC CASSSWGPGYNEQFF
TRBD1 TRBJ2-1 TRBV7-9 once TGTGCCAGCACTCCTTCCGGGACAGCCCTAATCGGGGTTGAGCAGTTCTTC CASTPSGTALIGVEQFF
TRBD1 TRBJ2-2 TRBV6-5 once TGTGCCACCTCCGGGACAGGGATCACCGGGGAGCTGTTTTTT CATSGTGITGELFF
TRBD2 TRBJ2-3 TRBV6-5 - TGTGCCAGCAGTCGGGTAGCGGGGGGTAATACGCAGTATTTT CASSRVAGGNTQYF
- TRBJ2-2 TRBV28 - TGTGCCACCTTACCGGCGAACACCGGGGAGCTGTTTTTT CATLPANTGELFF
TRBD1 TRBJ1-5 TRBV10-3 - TGTGCCATCAGTGAGGGGACAGGGGGTAGCAATCAGCCCCAGCATTTT CAISEGTGGSNQPQHF
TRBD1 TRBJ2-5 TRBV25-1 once TGTGCCAGCAGTACGCCAGGGGGCCCAGAGACCCAGTACTTC CASSTPGGPETQYF
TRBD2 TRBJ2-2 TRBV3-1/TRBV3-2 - TGTGCCAGCAGCTTGACTAGCGGATTGAACACCGGGGAGCTGTTTTTT CASSLTSGLNTGELFF